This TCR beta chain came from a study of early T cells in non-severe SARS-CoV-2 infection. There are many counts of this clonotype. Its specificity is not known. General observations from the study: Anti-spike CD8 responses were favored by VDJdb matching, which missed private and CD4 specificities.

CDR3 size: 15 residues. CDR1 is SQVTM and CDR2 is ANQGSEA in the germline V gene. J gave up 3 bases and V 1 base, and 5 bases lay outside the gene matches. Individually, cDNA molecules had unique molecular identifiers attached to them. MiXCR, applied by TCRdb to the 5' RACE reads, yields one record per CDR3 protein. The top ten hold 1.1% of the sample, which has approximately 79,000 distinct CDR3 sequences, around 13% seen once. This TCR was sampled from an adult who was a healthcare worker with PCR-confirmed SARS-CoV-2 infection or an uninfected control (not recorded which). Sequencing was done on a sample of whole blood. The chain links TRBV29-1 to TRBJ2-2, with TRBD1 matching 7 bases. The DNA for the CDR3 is TGCAGCGTTGAAGGAAGGGACAGTCACACCGGGGAGCTGTTTTTT. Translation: CSVEGRDSHTGELFF.